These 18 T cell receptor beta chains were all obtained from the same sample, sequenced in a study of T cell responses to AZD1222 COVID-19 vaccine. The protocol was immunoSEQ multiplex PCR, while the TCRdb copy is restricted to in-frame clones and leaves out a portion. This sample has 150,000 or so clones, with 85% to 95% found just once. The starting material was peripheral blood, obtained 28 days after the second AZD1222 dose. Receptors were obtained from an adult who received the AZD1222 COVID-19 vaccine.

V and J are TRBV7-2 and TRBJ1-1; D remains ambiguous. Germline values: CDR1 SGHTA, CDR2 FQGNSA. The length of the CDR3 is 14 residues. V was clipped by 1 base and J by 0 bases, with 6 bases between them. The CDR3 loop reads CASSLVRLNTEAFF. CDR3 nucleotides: TGTGCCAGCAGCTTAGTTCGTCTGAACACTGAAGCTTTCTTT.

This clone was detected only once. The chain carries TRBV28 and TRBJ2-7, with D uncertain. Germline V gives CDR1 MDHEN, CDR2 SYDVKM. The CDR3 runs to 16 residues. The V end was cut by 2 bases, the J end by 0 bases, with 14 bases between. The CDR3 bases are TGTGCCAGCAGTTTAGATTTGGGCCTGAGCTCCTACGAGCAGTACTTC. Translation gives CASSLDLGLSSYEQYF.

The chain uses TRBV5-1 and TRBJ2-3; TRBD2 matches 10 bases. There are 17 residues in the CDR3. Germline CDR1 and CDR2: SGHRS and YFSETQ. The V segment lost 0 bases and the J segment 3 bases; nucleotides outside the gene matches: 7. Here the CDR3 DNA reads TGCGCCAGCAGCTTGGGGCTAGCGGGAGCGCGGACAGATACGCAGTATTTT. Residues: CASSLGLAGARTDTQYF.

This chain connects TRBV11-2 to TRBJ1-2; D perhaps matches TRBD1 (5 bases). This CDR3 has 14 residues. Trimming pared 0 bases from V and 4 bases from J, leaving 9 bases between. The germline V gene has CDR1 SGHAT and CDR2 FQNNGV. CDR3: CASSLDQGSYGYTF. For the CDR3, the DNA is TGTGCCAGCAGCTTAGACCAGGGCAGCTATGGCTACACCTTC.

CDR3 amino acids: CASSYRDRHTEAFF. CDR3 DNA sequence: TGTGCCAGCAGCTACCGGGACAGGCACACTGAAGCTTTCTTT. The V gene is TRBV5-8, the J gene TRBJ1-1, with 8 bases aligning to TRBD1. This CDR3 contains 14 residues. Germline CDR1 is SGHTS and CDR2 is YDEGEE. The J segment lost 3 bases and the V segment lost 3 bases, leaving 4 bases of the junction unmatched.

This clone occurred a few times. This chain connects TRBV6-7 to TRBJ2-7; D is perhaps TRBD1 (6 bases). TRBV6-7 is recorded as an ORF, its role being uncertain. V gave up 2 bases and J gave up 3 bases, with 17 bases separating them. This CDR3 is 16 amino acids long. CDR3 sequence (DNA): TGTGCCAGCAGTTACCCCCACCGGGACACAAGCTACGAGCAGTACTTC. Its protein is CASSYPHRDTSYEQYF.

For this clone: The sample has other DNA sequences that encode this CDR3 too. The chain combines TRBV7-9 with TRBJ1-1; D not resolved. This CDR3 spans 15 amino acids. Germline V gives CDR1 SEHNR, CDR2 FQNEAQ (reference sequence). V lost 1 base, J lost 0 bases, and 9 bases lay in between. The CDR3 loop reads CASSLGAGLNTEAFF. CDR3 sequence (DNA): TGTGCCAGCAGCTTAGGGGCAGGCCTGAACACTGAAGCTTTCTTT.

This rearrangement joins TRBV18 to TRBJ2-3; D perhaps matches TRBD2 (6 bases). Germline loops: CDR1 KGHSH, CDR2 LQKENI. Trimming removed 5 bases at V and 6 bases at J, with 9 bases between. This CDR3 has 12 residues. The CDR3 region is CASSGEADTQYF. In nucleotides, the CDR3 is TGTGCCAGCTCAGGGGAGGCGGATACGCAGTATTTT.

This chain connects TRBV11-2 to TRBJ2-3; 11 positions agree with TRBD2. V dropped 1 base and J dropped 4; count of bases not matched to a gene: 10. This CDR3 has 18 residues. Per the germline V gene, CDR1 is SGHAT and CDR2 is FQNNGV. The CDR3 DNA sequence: TGTGCCAGCAGCTTAGGGGATAGCGGGAGGGCGGACGCAGATACGCAGTATTTT. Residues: CASSLGDSGRADADTQYF.

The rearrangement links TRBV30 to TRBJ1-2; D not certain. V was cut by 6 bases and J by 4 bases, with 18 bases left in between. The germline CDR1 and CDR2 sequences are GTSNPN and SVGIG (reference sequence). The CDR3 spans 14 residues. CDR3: CACNPETWGYGYTF. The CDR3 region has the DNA TGTGCCTGCAATCCTGAAACGTGGGGCTATGGCTACACCTTC.

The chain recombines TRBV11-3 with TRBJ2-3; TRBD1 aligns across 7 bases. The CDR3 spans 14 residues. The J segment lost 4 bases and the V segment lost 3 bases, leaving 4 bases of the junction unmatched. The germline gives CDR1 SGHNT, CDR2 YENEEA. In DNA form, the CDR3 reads TGTGCCAGCAGCTTGACAGGGTTCGCAGATACGCAGTATTTT. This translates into CASSLTGFADTQYF. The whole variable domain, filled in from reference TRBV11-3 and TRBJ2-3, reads EAGVVQSPRYKIIEKKQPVAFWCNPISGHNTLYWYLQNLGQGPELLIRYENEEAVDDSQLPKDRFSAERLKGVDSTLKIQPAELGDSAVYLCASSLTGFADTQYFGPGTRLTVL.

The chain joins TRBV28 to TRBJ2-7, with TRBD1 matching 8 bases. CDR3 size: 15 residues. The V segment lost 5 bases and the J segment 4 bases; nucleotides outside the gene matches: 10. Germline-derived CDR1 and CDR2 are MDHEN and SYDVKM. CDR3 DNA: TGTGCCAGCAGTCCCGGGACAGGCCTGGTGTACGAGCAGTACTTC. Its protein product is CASSPGTGLVYEQYF.

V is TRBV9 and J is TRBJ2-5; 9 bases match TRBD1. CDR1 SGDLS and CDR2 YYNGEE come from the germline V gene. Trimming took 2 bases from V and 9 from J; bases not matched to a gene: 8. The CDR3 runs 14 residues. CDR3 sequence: CASSVRTGVEAQYF. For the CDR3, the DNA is TGTGCCAGCAGCGTGCGGACAGGGGTGGAGGCCCAGTACTTC. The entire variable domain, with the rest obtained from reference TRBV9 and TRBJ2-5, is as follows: DSGVTQTPKHLITATGQRVTLRCSPRSGDLSVYWYQQSLDQGLQFLIQYYNGEERAKGNILERFSAQQFPDLHSELNLSSLELGDSALYFCASSVRTGVEAQYFGPGTRLLVL.

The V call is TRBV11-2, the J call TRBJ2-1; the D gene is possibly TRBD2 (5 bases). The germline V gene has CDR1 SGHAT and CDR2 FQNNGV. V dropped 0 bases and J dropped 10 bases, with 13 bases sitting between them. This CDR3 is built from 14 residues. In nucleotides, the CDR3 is TGTGCCAGCAGCTTAGATCCTACGGGGTGGGAGCAGTTCTTC. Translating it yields CASSLDPTGWEQFF.

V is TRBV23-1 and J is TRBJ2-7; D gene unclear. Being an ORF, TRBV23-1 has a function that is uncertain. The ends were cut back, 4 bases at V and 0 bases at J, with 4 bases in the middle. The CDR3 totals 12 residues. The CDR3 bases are TGCGCCAGCAGTCCAGCCTCCTACGAGCAGTACTTC. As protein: CASSPASYEQYF.

CDR3 region: CASLFTSGNIQYF. The DNA for the CDR3 is TGTGCCAGCTTATTCACGTCGGGAAACATTCAGTACTTC. This sequence joins TRBV18 and TRBJ2-4, with D unclear. Germline CDR1 and CDR2: KGHSH and LQKENI. The V and J ends lost 7 bases and 6 bases respectively, with 13 bases between them. The CDR3 contains 13 residues.

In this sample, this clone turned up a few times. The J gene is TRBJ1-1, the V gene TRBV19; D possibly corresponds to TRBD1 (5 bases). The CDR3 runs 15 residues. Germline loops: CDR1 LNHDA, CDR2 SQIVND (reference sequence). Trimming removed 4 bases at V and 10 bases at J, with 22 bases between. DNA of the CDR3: TGTGCCAGTAGTACCACTAGGGGATTGGGTTTAGGAGCTTTCTTT. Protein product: CASSTTRGLGLGAFF. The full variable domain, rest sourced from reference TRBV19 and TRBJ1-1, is DGGITQSPKYLFRKEGQNVTLSCEQNLNHDAMYWYRQDPGQGLRLIYYSQIVNDFQKGDIAEGYSVSREKKESFPLTVTSAQKNPTAFYLCASSTTRGLGLGAFFGQGTRLTVV.

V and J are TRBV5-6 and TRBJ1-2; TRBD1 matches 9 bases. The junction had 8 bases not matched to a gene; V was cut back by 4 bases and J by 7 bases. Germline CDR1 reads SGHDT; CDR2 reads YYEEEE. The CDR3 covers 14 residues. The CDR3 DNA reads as TGTGCCAGCAGCCCTAGGACAGGGGTGAGTGGCTACACCTTC. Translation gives CASSPRTGVSGYTF. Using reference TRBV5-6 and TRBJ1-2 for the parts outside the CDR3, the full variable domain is DAGVTQSPTHLIKTRGQQVTLRCSPKSGHDTVSWYQQALGQGPQFIFQYYEEEERQRGNFPDRFSGHQFPNYSSELNVNALLLGDSALYLCASSPRTGVSGYTFGSGTRLTVV.